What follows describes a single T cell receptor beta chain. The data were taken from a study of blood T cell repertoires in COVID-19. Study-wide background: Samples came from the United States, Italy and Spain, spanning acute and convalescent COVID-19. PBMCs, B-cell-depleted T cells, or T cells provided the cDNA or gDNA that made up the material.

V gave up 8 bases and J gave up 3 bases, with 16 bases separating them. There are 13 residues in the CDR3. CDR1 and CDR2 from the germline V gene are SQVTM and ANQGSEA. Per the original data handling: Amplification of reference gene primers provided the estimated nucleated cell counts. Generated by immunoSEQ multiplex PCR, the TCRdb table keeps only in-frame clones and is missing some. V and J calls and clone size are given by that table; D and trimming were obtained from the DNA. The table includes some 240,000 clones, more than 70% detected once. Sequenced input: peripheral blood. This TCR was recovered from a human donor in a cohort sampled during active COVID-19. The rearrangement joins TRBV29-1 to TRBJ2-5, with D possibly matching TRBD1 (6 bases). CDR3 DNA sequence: TGCAGCTGCCGGGACACGAAAAAAGAGACCCAGTACTTC. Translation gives CSCRDTKKETQYF.